The 23 T cell receptor beta chains given below trace back to one sample, sequenced in a study of T cells in Graves' hyperthyroidism and ophthalmopathy (dated by TCRdb to about 2019). Preparation of the library involved multiplex PCR. These reads were obtained on an Illumina HiSeq 2000. The TCR beta CDR3 regions were amplified from RNA transcripts. The TCR CDR3 was subjected to a first round of RT-PCR using the HTBI primer set and the Qiagen OneStep RT-PCR kit. TCRdb trimmed public reads at Q25 via fastp, called clones via MiXCR and kept in-frame beta chains. Here each entry gathers all rows of one CDR3 protein and keeps the most common genes and DNA. Across this sample there are some 560,000 distinct CDR3 sequences, with approximately 15% seen only once. Roughly 13% of the sample is taken by the ten largest. Sequenced sample: blood. Receptors were obtained from a middle-aged woman with Graves' hyperthyroidism.

This clonotype was seen many times. The rearrangement joins TRBV19 to TRBJ2-1; unclear D gene. V lost 4 bases to trimming and J lost 0 bases, with 7 bases between them. Germline CDR1 LNHDA, CDR2 SQIVND (reference sequence). The CDR3 runs 14 residues. CDR3 nucleotide sequence: TGTGCCAGTAGTAGCGGAGTCTCCTACAATGAGCAGTTCTTC. Protein: CASSSGVSYNEQFF.

The chain joins TRBV11-2 to TRBJ1-2; D perhaps matches TRBD1 (5 bases). Germline V gene lookup returns CDR1 SGHAT and CDR2 FQNNGV. Trimming pared 5 bases from V and 2 bases from J, leaving 18 bases between. The CDR3 contains 16 residues. CDR3 DNA: TGTGCCAGCAGCCTCTCACGGCTCAGGGCCAACTATGGCTACACCTTC. Translating it yields CASSLSRLRANYGYTF.

This clonotype has ten or more counts. The DNA for the CDR3 is TGTGCCAGCCGGAGCGGGAACACTGAAGCTTTCTTT. Translated, it gives CASRSGNTEAFF. This rearrangement joins TRBV6-1 to TRBJ1-1, with D uncertain. Germline CDR1 is MNHNS and CDR2 is SASEGT. With 8 bases removed from V and 1 base from J, the gap between germline ends came to 8 bases. The CDR3 length is 12 residues.

This clonotype came up many times. The rearrangement links TRBV20-1 to TRBJ2-1, with 7 bases aligning to TRBD1. Germline assignment: CDR1 DFQATT and CDR2 SNEGSKA (reference sequence). V lost 7 bases, J lost 3 bases, and 6 bases stayed unmatched. The CDR3 length is 13 residues. Here the CDR3 reads CSVTGEGYNEQFF. For the CDR3, the DNA is TGCAGTGTAACAGGGGAAGGCTACAATGAGCAGTTCTTC.

This clonotype has ten or more counts. The chain is built from TRBV6-1 and TRBJ2-4, with 7 bases lining up with TRBD1. The CDR3 spans 15 residues. CDR1 and CDR2 (germline): MNHNS, SASEGT. The junction had 2 bases not matched to a gene; V was cut back by 3 bases and J by 0 bases. CDR3 bases: TGTGCCAGCAGTGACCGGGACAGAGCCAAAAACATTCAGTACTTC. Translation: CASSDRDRAKNIQYF.

Many counts were recorded for this clonotype. This chain uses TRBV20-1 with TRBJ2-2; D is uncertain. Looked up from germline, CDR1 is DFQATT and CDR2 is SNEGSKA (reference sequence). V was clipped by 1 base and J by 0 bases, with 6 bases between them. The CDR3 consists of 14 residues. The CDR3 here is CSARAPPNTGELFF. The CDR3 DNA follows: TGCAGTGCTAGAGCGCCCCCGAACACCGGGGAGCTGTTTTTT.

The chain links TRBV19 to TRBJ2-7; D is perhaps TRBD2 (6 bases). The germline V gene encodes CDR1 LNHDA and CDR2 SQIVND (reference sequence). The CDR3 sequence is 16 residues long. V lost 4 bases to trimming and J lost 4 bases, with 20 bases between them. The DNA of the CDR3 is TGTGCCAGTAGTAGATCCTTGGGACTCGACCCGTACGAGCAGTACTTC. Amino acid sequence: CASSRSLGLDPYEQYF.

This clonotype came up many times. The chain couples TRBV28 to TRBJ1-2; 7 nucleotides line up with TRBD1. CDR3 size: 15 residues. Germline CDR1 and CDR2: MDHEN and SYDVKM. The V and J ends lost 5 bases and 5 bases, in that order; junction bases with no gene match: 11. The CDR3 DNA reads as TGTGCCAGCAGTCCCCTCTCAACAGGGGCGTATGGCTACACCTTC. Translation: CASSPLSTGAYGYTF.

V and J are TRBV7-9 and TRBJ2-7, with 9 nucleotides matching TRBD2. Germline-derived CDR1 and CDR2 are SEHNR and FQNEAQ (reference sequence). This CDR3 spans 16 amino acids. With 3 bases clipped from V and 1 base from J, the junction kept 7 bases outside the gene matches. The DNA of the CDR3 is TGTGCCAGCAGCTTGTCGCTAGCGGGGATTTCCTACGAGCAGTACTTC. Amino acids: CASSLSLAGISYEQYF.

This clonotype was detected ten times or more. The rearrangement links TRBV12-3 or TRBV12-4 to TRBJ2-7, with a weak D call TRBD1 (7 bases). The V end was cut by 4 bases, the J end by 6 bases, with 16 bases between. The length of the CDR3 is 14 residues. In nucleotides, the CDR3 is TGTGCCAGCAGTTGGGCAGGGGGGATTTCCGAGCAGTACTTC. This sequence encodes CASSWAGGISEQYF.

At least ten counts were recorded for this clonotype. The V gene is TRBV2, the J gene TRBJ1-4, with D perhaps matching TRBD1 (5 bases). This CDR3 has 17 residues. Germline-derived CDR1 and CDR2 are SNHLY and FYNNEI. Trimming stripped 0 bases from V and 0 bases from J, with 11 bases between. The CDR3 DNA sequence: TGTGCCAGCAGTGAAGCGGCGGGGGGACCAACTAATGAAAAACTGTTTTTT. It encodes CASSEAAGGPTNEKLFF.

Comments on this clonotype: A clone one base away is much larger, so this may be a read error. This likely comes from a read error, as the CDR3 has no conserved phenylalanine or tryptophan at its end. DNA of the CDR3: TGTGCCAGCAGCCCCCGGACTAGCGAGTACACAGATACGCAGTATCTT. It encodes CASSPRTSEYTDTQYL. The rearrangement links TRBV3-1 to TRBJ2-3, with 9 bases lining up with TRBD2. The CDR3 has 16 amino acids. Trimming removed 4 bases from V and 2 bases from J; junction bases left unmatched: 7. Germline CDR1 is LGHDT and CDR2 is YNNKEL (reference sequence).

Many counts were recorded for this clonotype. The genes are TRBV28 and TRBJ1-6, with 8 bases fitting TRBD1. This CDR3 spans 15 amino acids. J lost 7 bases, V lost 5 bases, and 7 bases had no gene match. CDR1 and CDR2 (germline): MDHEN, SYDVKM. The CDR3 loop is CASSIAGDRNSPLHF. In DNA, the CDR3 is TGTGCCAGCAGTATAGCAGGGGACAGGAATTCACCCCTCCACTTT.

The rearrangement links TRBV30 to TRBJ2-3; 10 nucleotides line up with TRBD2. This CDR3 is built from 16 residues. J lost 1 base, V lost 5 bases, and 9 bases had no gene match. Looked up from germline, CDR1 is GTSNPN and CDR2 is SVGIG (reference sequence). DNA for the CDR3: TGTGCCTGGGGGAAGGGGCTAGCGGGGGGCACAGATACGCAGTATTTT. This sequence encodes CAWGKGLAGGTDTQYF.

This clonotype was counted ten times or more. The chain has TRBV6-2 or TRBV6-3 and TRBJ1-5; 9 nucleotides agree with TRBD1. J gave up 0 bases and V 5 bases, and 8 bases lay outside the gene matches. The germline V gene has CDR1 MNHEY and CDR2 SVGEGT. The CDR3 sequence is 17 residues long. The CDR3 protein is CASSPGTGTYSNQPQHF. The CDR3 DNA sequence: TGTGCCAGCAGTCCCGGGACAGGGACCTATAGCAATCAGCCCCAGCATTTT.

The gene calls are TRBV10-1 and TRBJ2-2, with D uncertain. With 4 bases removed from V and 7 bases from J, the gap between germline ends came to 13 bases. CDR3 length equals 14 residues. CDR1 is WNHNN and CDR2 is SYGVQD in the germline V gene (reference sequence). CDR3 bases: TGCGCCAGCAGTGTCGACTTGGTCGTCGGGGAGCTGTTTTTT. Translation: CASSVDLVVGELFF.

This chain links TRBV30 with TRBJ1-3, with 11 bases that match TRBD1. V lost 2 bases to trimming and J lost 1 base; unmatched junction nucleotides: 7. The CDR3 runs 17 residues. The germline CDR1 and CDR2 sequences are GTSNPN and SVGIG (reference sequence). The CDR3 here is CAWSRTGGVESGNTIYF. DNA of the CDR3: TGTGCCTGGAGTCGGACAGGGGGCGTCGAGTCTGGAAACACCATATATTTT.

This clonotype showed up many times. The V call is TRBV28, the J call TRBJ1-4; unclear D gene. Trimming took off 10 bases at V and 6 bases at J, with 12 bases between the two ends. In germline, CDR1 is MDHEN, CDR2 SYDVKM. The CDR3 totals 12 residues. In DNA, the CDR3 is TGTGCCATCCAACCGGAAGATGAAAAACTGTTTTTT. Amino acids: CAIQPEDEKLFF.

This clonotype appeared many times. The chain uses TRBV27 and TRBJ1-1, with unresolved D. Trimming shortened V by 2 bases and J by 1 base, and 17 bases separated the two germline ends. This CDR3 comprises 17 residues. Per the germline V gene, CDR1 is MNHEY and CDR2 is SMNVEV (reference sequence). As DNA, the CDR3 is TGTGCCAGCAGTTTAATTTACAGCTATCTGGGGAACACTGAAGCTTTCTTT. Translation gives CASSLIYSYLGNTEAFF.

This clonotype was seen more than once but under ten times. The chain uses TRBV19 and TRBJ1-5; D possibly corresponds to TRBD1 (5 bases). Looked up from germline, CDR1 is LNHDA and CDR2 is SQIVND (reference sequence). The CDR3 runs 14 residues. Trimming left V 4 bases short and J 3 bases short, with 10 bases between. This chain's CDR3 is CASSTGHYNQPQHF. The CDR3, as DNA: TGTGCCAGTAGTACTGGACACTACAATCAGCCCCAGCATTTT.

This clonotype was counted a single time. V usage is TRBV19 and J usage is TRBJ1-4; maybe TRBD1 (6 bases). The CDR3 spans 15 residues. The germline V and J ends were trimmed by 5 bases and 7 bases, with 17 bases remaining between them. CDR1 and CDR2 from the germline V gene are LNHDA and SQIVND (reference sequence). DNA for the CDR3: TGTGCCAGTAGTCCCCAAGGGGGGAGCGGTGAAAAACTGTTTTTT. This encodes CASSPQGGSGEKLFF.

This clonotype was observed at least ten times. The rearrangement uses TRBV3-1 and TRBJ2-1; a weak D match, TRBD2 (5 bases). This CDR3 contains 17 residues. Per the germline V gene, CDR1 is LGHDT and CDR2 is YNNKEL (reference sequence). V lost 1 base and J 6 bases, leaving 19 bases between the germline ends. The CDR3 here is CASSQGSGARFSNEQFF. CDR3 DNA: TGTGCCAGCAGCCAAGGGAGCGGAGCCCGATTTTCCAATGAGCAGTTCTTC.

This clonotype was detected ten times or more. CDR3 in amino acids: CASSLRGGSGNTIYF. The CDR3 region has the DNA TGTGCCAGCAGCCTGCGGGGGGGATCTGGAAACACCATATATTTT. The chain links TRBV28 to TRBJ1-3; D might be TRBD1 (5 bases). Trimming cost V 6 bases and J 1 base, with 13 bases left between them. CDR1 MDHEN and CDR2 SYDVKM come from the germline V gene. The CDR3 extends over 15 amino acids.